Below, one T cell receptor (beta chain) is given with its context. Sequencing used immunoSEQ multiplex PCR; TCRdb keeps in-frame clones, though not all of them. The sample records approximately 79,000 clones, roughly 85% being singletons. These data come from a study of CD4 T cell repertoires in COVID-19. Study-wide context: Relabeled CFSE-low cells, IL-2-expanded for roughly 9 days, met spikes from other coronaviruses.

Deletions cut 0 bases from V and 1 base from J, with 10 bases between. The length of the CDR3 is 16 residues. CDR1 and CDR2 (germline): LGHDT, YNNKEL (reference sequence). The origin of this receptor is a human donor who had COVID-19. V is TRBV3-1 (or the pseudogene TRBV3-2) and J is TRBJ2-1, with D possibly TRBD1 on 6 matching bases. This specimen consisted of CD4+ T cells from peripheral blood, obtained after recovery from COVID-19. The CDR3 DNA follows: TGTGCCAGCAGCCAAGATATCCAGGGGTCCTACAATGAGCAGTTCTTC. Protein: CASSQDIQGSYNEQFF.